This T cell receptor beta chain was sequenced in a study of identical twins. TCRdb recomputed calls from the 5' RACE reads with MiXCR, one row per CDR3 protein. The table records some 630,000 distinct CDR3 sequences, under 8.5% of them present only once. This clonotype was seen repeatedly, ten times or more. The CDR3 runs to 16 residues. Germline CDR1 is SGHTA and CDR2 is FQGNSA. V shed 5 bases and J shed 0 bases, with 15 bases lying between them. The same specimen was also included in a second study, on yellow fever vaccine responses in identical twins.

The sequenced material came from PBMCs. The TCR sequence derives from a woman under 30 in good health. The rearrangement uses TRBV7-2 and TRBJ2-3; D call uncertain. CDR3 region: CASSPSRSTSTDTQYF. The CDR3, as DNA: TGTGCCAGCAGCCCCTCTCGTAGTACTAGCACAGATACGCAGTATTTT. Full variable domain (missing parts from reference TRBV7-2 and TRBJ2-3): GAGVSQSPSNKVTEKGKDVELRCDPISGHTALYWYRQSLGQGLEFLIYFQGNSAPDKSGLPSDRFSAERTGGSVSTLTIQRTQQEDSAVYLCASSPSRSTSTDTQYFGPGTRLTVL.